Sequencing of this T cell receptor beta chain was carried out in a study of blood T cell repertoires in COVID-19. Study in general: Nucleic acid was either cDNA or gDNA, and it came from T cells, B-cell-depleted T cells, or PBMCs.

Participants came from around 25 US areas, aged roughly 18 to 90 years. The study assigned cohorts using participant-reported clinical history. Germline V CDR1 and CDR2: SGDLS, YYNGEE. V was cut by 3 bases and J by 1 base, with 10 bases left in between. This CDR3 contains 14 residues. Original analysis: Amplification from reference gene primers served as the basis for estimated nucleated cell counts. The data were produced by immunoSEQ multiplex PCR, yet TCRdb's version contains in-frame clones alone and is incomplete. The DNA gave D and trimming, while V, J and clone size come from that table. The sample yields about 170,000 clones, about 86% seen once.

The sample comprised PBMCs or T cells enriched from blood (not recorded which). The chain couples TRBV9 to TRBJ1-1; D not certain. This TCR came from a woman between 50 and 59 years old in a cohort exposed to, infected with or recovered from COVID-19 (not recorded which). In DNA form, the CDR3 reads TGTGCCAGCAGCGCCCTCGGAGGGAACACTGAAGCTTTCTTT. Its protein product is CASSALGGNTEAFF.